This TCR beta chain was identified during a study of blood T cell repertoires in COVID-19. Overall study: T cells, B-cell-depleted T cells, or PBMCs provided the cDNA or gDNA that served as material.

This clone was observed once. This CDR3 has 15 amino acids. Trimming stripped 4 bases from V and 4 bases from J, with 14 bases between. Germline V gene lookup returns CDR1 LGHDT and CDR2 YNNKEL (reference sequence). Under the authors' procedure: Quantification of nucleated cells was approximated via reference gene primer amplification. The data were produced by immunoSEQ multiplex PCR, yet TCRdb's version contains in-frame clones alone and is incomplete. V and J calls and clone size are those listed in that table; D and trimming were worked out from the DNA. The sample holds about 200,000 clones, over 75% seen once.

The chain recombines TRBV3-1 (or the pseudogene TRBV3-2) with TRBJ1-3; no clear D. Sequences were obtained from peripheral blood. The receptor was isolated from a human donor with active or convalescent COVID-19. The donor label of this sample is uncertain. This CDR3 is CASSPLRDAGNTIYF. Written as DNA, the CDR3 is TGTGCCAGCAGCCCTTTGCGGGATGCAGGAAACACCATATATTTT.